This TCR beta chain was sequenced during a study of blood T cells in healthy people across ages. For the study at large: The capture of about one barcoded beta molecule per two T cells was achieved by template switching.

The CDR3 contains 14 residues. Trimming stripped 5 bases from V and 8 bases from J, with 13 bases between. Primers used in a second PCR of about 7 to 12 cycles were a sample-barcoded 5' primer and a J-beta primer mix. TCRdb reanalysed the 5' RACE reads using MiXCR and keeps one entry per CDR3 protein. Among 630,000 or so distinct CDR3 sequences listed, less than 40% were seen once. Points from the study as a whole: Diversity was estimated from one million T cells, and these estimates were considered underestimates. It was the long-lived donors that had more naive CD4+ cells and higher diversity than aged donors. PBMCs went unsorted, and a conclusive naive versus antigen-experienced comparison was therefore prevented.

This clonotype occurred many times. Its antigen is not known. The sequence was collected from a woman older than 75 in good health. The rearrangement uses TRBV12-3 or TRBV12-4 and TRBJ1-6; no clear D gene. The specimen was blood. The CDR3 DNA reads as TGTGCCAGCAGTGGCTCCATAGGACATTCACCCCTCCACTTT. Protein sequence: CASSGSIGHSPLHF.